These T cell receptor beta chains were read from a single sample in a study of cytomegalovirus exposure and HLA in healthy donors. Repertoires were generated with immunoSEQ multiplex PCR, while TCRdb's copy carries only in-frame clones and drops some. The sample lists 110,000 to 150,000 clones, 80% seen once, with about 6.5% in the top ten. Sequencing was performed on PBMCs. Receptor source: a man in his forties in good health and CMV-seropositive. Both conserved end residues are trimmed from each CDR3. The order of the fields is J gene, D gene, V gene, CDR3 protein. D genes are given only for firm matches.

TRBJ1-5 - TRBV6-5 ASSLGGKGNQPQH
TRBJ2-1 - TRBV4-2 ASSQDFGPGEQF
TRBJ1-6 - TRBV5-4 ASSLLAGFDSPLH
TRBJ1-2 TRBD1 TRBV7-9 ASSHRDRLLSGYT
TRBJ2-5 - TRBV6-5 ASRAPSVETQY
TRBJ2-7 TRBD1 TRBV4-3 ASSQDVLGQGAYEQY
TRBJ2-7 - TRBV6-1 ASSEQGGKQY
TRBJ2-3 TRBD1 TRBV11-2 ASSWTGIYTDTQY
TRBJ2-3 TRBD1 TRBV2 ATSKTGTSGTQY
- TRBD1 TRBV29-1 SVQAGGYEQY